This T cell receptor (beta chain) is from a study of cytomegalovirus exposure and HLA in healthy donors. Whole-study findings and limits: In vitro, a few CMV-associated chains proved specific for CMV antigens.

Between the trimmed V and J ends, which lost 5 bases and 1 base, there was a span of 8 bases. The CDR3 length is 13 residues. The germline CDR1 and CDR2 sequences are SGHAT and FQNNGV. Comment on this clone: Its matching antigen is unknown.

Both 60 Vbeta primers and 13 Jbeta primers went into the PCR. Here immunoSEQ multiplex PCR was the method, and the copy in TCRdb shows in-frame clones only, minus some. The sample's table shows approximately 37,000 clones. V usage is TRBV11-2 and J usage is TRBJ1-1, with D maybe TRBD1 (6 bases). Material for sequencing was PBMCs. This receptor was obtained from a man aged 40-50 years in good health and CMV-seropositive. The CDR3 protein is CASSLGQNTEAFF. CDR3 in DNA: TGTGCCAGCAGCCTGGGACAGAACACTGAAGCTTTCTTT.